This T cell receptor beta chain was profiled in a study of beta chain features in type 1 diabetes. Study-wide background: All samples combined gave 107,917,701 sorted cells for examination. Whole-study results and caveats: Type 1 diabetes patients showed a moderate but significant shortening of TCRB CDR3s in all four CD4+ subsets.

Naive, central memory, regulatory and stem cell-like memory cells within the CD4+ compartment were sorted using CD45RO/CCR7/CD25/CD127/CD95/CD27. The purity of all sorted populations exceeded 98%. A remark on this clone: Its antigen is not identified.

Between the trimmed V and J ends, which lost 6 bases and 7 bases, there was a span of 12 bases. CDR1 and CDR2 (germline): MNHEY, SMNVEV (reference sequence). The CDR3 is made up of 12 amino acids. Sequenced material consisted of expressed TCRB transcripts (all of the isolated RNA was reverse transcribed). TCRdb keeps only in-frame clones here, not all; method: immunoSEQ multiplex PCR. The sample records around 650,000 clones, around 12% being singletons. The specimen was naive CD4+ T cells from blood. The TCR was taken from a man aged 25-45 years with type 1 diabetes. The gene calls are TRBV27 and TRBJ1-1; D possibly corresponds to TRBD1 (6 bases). The chain's CDR3 is CASRIGQNEAFF. The CDR3 region has the DNA TGTGCCAGCAGAATCGGACAGAATGAAGCTTTCTTT.